This T cell receptor beta chain was found in a study of blood T cell repertoires in COVID-19 (TCRdb year 2020). About the full investigation: The collaborator samples originated in the United States, Italy and Spain and spanned the acute and convalescent phases of COVID-19. The material from the prospective study consisted of cDNA or gDNA derived from T cells, B-cell-depleted T cells, or PBMCs. Nearly every sample came with metadata listing a de-identified subject ID, COVID-19 status, age in years and sex. Where available, HLA class I and class II types were obtained from metadata supplied by the sample provider rather than from assay-based typing. The dataset comprised deeply sampled blood TCRbeta repertoires from subjects exposed to, actively infected with, or recovered from COVID-19. The repertoires were released in a freely available public database intended as a resource for research on the immune response to SARS-CoV-2. The samples were drawn from two sources: the first 160 participants of the ongoing ImmuneRACE study, and 1,254 subjects contributed by 6 global collaborators.

Each collaborating institution followed its own protocols to collect whole blood in K2EDTA tubes. For TCRbeta analysis, collaborator samples were shipped as frozen whole blood, as isolated PBMCs, or as DNA extracted from either sample type. The CDR3 has 16 amino acids, counting the end cysteine and phenylalanine. Kept here is only the CDR3 DNA, which spans 48 bases and is read in frame from base 1. CDR1 and CDR2, looked up from the germline V gene, are KGHDR and SFDVKD. Trimming takes 4 bases off V and 7 bases off J; junction bases not matched to a gene: 8. Overall results and qualifications from the work: Clinical and demographic metadata were provided uncurated, with the amount varying by source and participant.

TCRbeta CDR3 regions were amplified from genomic DNA by means of the immunoSEQ Assay, a bias-controlled multiplex PCR. Concerning the study's data processing: The number of nucleated cells in each sample was estimated from the amplification of reference gene primers within the assay. Sequence reads were collapsed and filtered to measure the absolute abundance of every unique TCRbeta CDR3 rearrangement. For each sample, productive Simpson clonality was calculated as the square root of Simpson's diversity index over productive rearrangements. In its TCRdb copy, this immuneACCESS table keeps in-frame sequences only and misses some clones. Where compared with another copy, unresolved V genes explain less than half of these, and the others have no known cause. The V and J calls and the clone size are those of that table, but D and trimming were determined from the DNA. This sample has 90,000 to 120,000 clones in its table, and approximately 91% of those were observed once. The ten largest clonotypes hold around 0.94% of the sample.

As to this clone: Its antigen is not yet known. Base qualities are not provided; no much larger clone lies one nucleotide away.

The chain joins TRBV24-1 to TRBJ2-1; 11 bases in the junction line up with TRBD1. Sequencing used peripheral blood. This receptor was obtained from a man aged 55-75 years with acute or convalescent COVID-19. The nucleotide sequence is given as TGTGCCACCAGTGACCCTGGACAGGGGGCGAAAAATGAGCAGTTCTTC. This translates into CATSDPGQGAKNEQFF.